The source of this T cell receptor beta chain is a study of shared clonotypes between healthy human individuals. Some clones are missing from TCRdb's copy, which holds only in-frame ones; the method was immunoSEQ multiplex PCR. The sample lists over a million clones, 96% occurring once. The V end was cut by 2 bases, the J end by 5 bases, with 3 bases between. The CDR3 is 11 residues long. Germline loops: CDR1 SGHVS, CDR2 FQNEAQ. This receptor was taken from a man aged 25 to 40 in good health. V usage is TRBV7-8 and J usage is TRBJ1-1; D gene uncertain. Input material: naive CD4+ T cells sorted from blood. As for subset: CD45RA+ positively selected. The CDR3 reads CASSLKTEAFF. The CDR3 coding sequence is TGTGCCAGCAGCTTAAAAACTGAAGCTTTCTTT.